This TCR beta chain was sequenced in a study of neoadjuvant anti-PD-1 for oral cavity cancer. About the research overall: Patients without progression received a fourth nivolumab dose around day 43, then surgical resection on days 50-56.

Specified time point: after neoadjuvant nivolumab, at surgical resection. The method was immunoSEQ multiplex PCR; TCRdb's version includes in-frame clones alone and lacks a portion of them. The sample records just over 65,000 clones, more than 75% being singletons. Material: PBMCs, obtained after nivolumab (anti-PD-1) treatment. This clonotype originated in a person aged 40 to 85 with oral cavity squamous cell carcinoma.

CDR3 protein: CASSLDLTDTQYF. CDR3 nucleotides: TGTGCCAGCAGCTTAGACCTCACAGATACGCAGTATTTT. The chain uses TRBV7-6 and TRBJ2-3, with D unresolved. Germline values: CDR1 SGHVS, CDR2 FNYEAQ. The length of the CDR3 is 13 residues. Trimming pared 1 base from V and 2 bases from J, leaving 4 bases between.